A selection of T cell receptor beta chains follows, all from one sample in a study of blood T cell repertoires in COVID-19. TCRdb keeps only in-frame clones here, not all; method: immunoSEQ multiplex PCR. The sample carries roughly 410,000 clones, about 89% recorded once. Sequencing input: peripheral blood. The receptors were sampled from a woman aged 55 to 70 with COVID-19, enrolled during active disease. Each CDR3 is given with its conserved first and last residue. The D gene is left open where the match is weak. Only some rows state a clone size, as once, few, many or a class for expanded clones.

>NA|TRBJ1-2|TRBV25-1|14|NA
CASSGGVSSGGYTF
TGTGCCAGCAGTGGGGGGGTCAGCTCGGGAGGCTACACCTTC
>NA|TRBJ1-2|TRBV10-2|13|NA
CASSESRTYGYTF
TGCGCCAGCAGTGAGTCTAGGACTTATGGCTACACCTTC
>NA|TRBJ1-1|TRBV6-5|15|TRBD1
CASSLRTGLNTEAFF
TGTGCCAGCAGTCTACGGACAGGTTTGAACACTGAAGCTTTCTTT
>once|TRBJ1-5|TRBV12-3/TRBV12-4|12|NA
CASRMRDQPQHF
TGTGCCAGCAGGATGCGCGATCAGCCCCAGCATTTT
>NA|TRBJ2-1|TRBV3-1/TRBV3-2|15|TRBD2
CASSPITSGVYEQFF
TGTGCCAGCAGCCCAATAACTAGCGGGGTATATGAGCAGTTCTTC
>NA|TRBJ2-5|TRBV11-2|16|TRBD1
CASSLGQLVGQETQYF
TGTGCCAGCAGCCTGGGACAGCTAGTTGGCCAAGAGACCCAGTACTTC
>NA|TRBJ1-2|TRBV28|13|NA
CASIDKTNYGYTF
TGTGCCAGCATTGACAAGACTAACTATGGCTACACCTTC
>NA|TRBJ1-5|TRBV10-2|16|NA
CASSESSGGLGQPQHF
TGCGCCAGCAGTGAGTCGAGCGGGGGATTAGGTCAGCCCCAGCATTTT
>once|TRBJ1-2|TRBV3-1/TRBV3-2|15|NA
CASSRGGIPNYGYTF
TGTGCCAGCAGCCGTGGAGGGATCCCAAACTATGGCTACACCTTC
>once|TRBJ2-5|TRBV7-8|11|NA
CASSKRETQYF
TGTGCCAGCAGCAAGCGGGAGACCCAGTACTTC
>NA|TRBJ1-2|TRBV7-8|14|NA
CASSPDAADYGYTF
TGTGCCAGCAGCCCAGACGCCGCGGACTATGGCTACACCTTC
>NA|TRBJ1-1|TRBV11-2|14|NA
CASSLRSMNTEAFF
TGTGCCAGCAGCTTACGGAGTATGAACACTGAAGCTTTCTTT
>once|TRBJ2-7|TRBV6-5|14|NA
CASSFKIGAYEQYF
TGTGCCAGCAGCTTCAAGATCGGGGCCTACGAGCAGTACTTC
>NA|TRBJ2-7|TRBV5-1|17|NA
CASSLYSLPDFSYEQYF
TGCGCCAGCAGCTTGTACTCGTTACCCGATTTCTCCTACGAGCAGTACTTC
>NA|TRBJ1-3|TRBV5-5|15|NA
CASSLFGGEGNTIYF
TGTGCCAGCAGCTTGTTTGGGGGCGAAGGAAACACCATATATTTT